This TCR beta chain was found in a study of response to subunit inactivated influenza vaccine. One entry per CDR3 protein results from TCRdb running MiXCR on the RT-PCR reads. The sample lists 600,000 to 700,000 distinct CDR3 sequences, around 15% occurring once. The CDR3 has 14 amino acids. Germline V gene data show CDR1 as MNHEY and CDR2 as SVGAGI. V was trimmed by 2 bases and J by 7 bases, leaving 14 bases between them. This receptor was taken from a man aged 45-60 years who received an inactivated influenza vaccine. The sample here was PBMCs from blood, taken 14 to 15 days before vaccination. This rearrangement joins TRBV6-5 to TRBJ2-5; D is unclear. This CDR3 is CASSYGPFGGTQYF. In nucleotides, the CDR3 is TGTGCCAGCAGTTACGGTCCCTTTGGCGGGACCCAGTACTTC.